This T cell receptor beta chain came from a study of glioma-infiltrating T cells. CDR1 and CDR2 from the germline V gene are LGHNA and YNFKEQ. Trimming took 4 bases from V and 7 from J; bases not matched to a gene: 13. This CDR3 comprises 16 residues. Using RNA template, CDR3s of TCR alpha and beta were amplified with iRepertoire arm-PCR. TCRdb redid the calling of the multiplex PCR reads with MiXCR, one entry per CDR3 protein. The sample contains 90,000 to 110,000 distinct CDR3 sequences, under 30% of which appear only once. This clonotype originated in a human donor with low-grade glioma or glioblastoma, undergoing nonglioma brain surgery, or in good health (not recorded which). This chain connects TRBV4-2 to TRBJ2-7; 10 bases match TRBD2. The sequencing input was glioma tissue, nonneoplastic brain tissue, or PBMCs (not recorded which). The CDR3 DNA reads TGTGCCAGCAGCCTCCGGCGGCTAGCGGGAGCGGGGGAGCAGTACTTC. Protein sequence: CASSLRRLAGAGEQYF.